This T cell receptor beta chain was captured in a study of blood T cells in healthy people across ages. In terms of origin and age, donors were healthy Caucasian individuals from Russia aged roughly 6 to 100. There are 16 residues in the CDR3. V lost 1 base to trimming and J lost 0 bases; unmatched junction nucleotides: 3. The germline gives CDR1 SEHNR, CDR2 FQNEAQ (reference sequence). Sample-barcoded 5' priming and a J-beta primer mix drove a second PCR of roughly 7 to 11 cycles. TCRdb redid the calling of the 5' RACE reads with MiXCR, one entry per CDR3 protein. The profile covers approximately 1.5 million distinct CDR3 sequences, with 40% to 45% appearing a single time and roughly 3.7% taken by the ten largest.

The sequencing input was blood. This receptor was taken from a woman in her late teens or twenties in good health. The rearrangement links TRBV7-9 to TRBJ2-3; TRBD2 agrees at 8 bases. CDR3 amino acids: CASSLERGPSTDTQYF. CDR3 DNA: TGTGCCAGCAGCTTAGAGCGGGGGCCTAGCACAGATACGCAGTATTTT. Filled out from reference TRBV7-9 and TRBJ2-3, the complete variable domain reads DTGVSQNPRHKITKRGQNVTFRCDPISEHNRLYWYRQTLGQGPEFLTYFQNEAQLEKSRLLSDRFSAERPKGSFSTLEIQRTEQGDSAMYLCASSLERGPSTDTQYFGPGTRLTVL.